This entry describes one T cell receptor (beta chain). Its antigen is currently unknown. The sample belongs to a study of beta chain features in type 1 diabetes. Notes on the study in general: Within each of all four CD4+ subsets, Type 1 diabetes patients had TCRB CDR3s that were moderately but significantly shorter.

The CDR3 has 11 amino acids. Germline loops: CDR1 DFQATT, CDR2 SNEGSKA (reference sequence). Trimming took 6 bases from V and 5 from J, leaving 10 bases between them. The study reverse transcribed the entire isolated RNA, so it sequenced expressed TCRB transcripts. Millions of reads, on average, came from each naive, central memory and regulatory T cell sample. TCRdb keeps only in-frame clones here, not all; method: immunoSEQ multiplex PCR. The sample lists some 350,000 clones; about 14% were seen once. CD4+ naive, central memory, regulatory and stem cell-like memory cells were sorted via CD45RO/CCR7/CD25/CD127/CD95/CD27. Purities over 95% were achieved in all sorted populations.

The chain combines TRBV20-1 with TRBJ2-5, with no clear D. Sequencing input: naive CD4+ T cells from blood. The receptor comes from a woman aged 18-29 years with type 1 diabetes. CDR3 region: CSARRAETQYF. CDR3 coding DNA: TGCAGTGCCCGTCGCGCGGAGACCCAGTACTTC.